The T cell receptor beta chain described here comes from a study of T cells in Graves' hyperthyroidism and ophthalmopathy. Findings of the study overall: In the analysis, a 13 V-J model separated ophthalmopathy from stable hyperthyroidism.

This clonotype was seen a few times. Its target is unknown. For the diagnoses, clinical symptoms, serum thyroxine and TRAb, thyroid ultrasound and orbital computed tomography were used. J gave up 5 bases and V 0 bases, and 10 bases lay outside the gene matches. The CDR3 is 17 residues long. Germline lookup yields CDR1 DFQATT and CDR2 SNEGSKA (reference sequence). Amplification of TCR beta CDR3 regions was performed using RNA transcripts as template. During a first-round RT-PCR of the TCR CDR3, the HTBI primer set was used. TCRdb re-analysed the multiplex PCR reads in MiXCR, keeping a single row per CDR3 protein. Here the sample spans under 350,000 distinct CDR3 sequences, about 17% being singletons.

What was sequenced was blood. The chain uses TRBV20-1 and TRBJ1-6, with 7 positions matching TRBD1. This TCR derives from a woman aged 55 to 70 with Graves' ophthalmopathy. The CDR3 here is CSARDERGRGHNSPLHF. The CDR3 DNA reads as TGCAGTGCTAGAGATGAAAGGGGAAGGGGGCATAATTCACCCCTCCACTTT.